Described below is a single T cell receptor beta chain sequence and its context. Those enrolled, adults aged roughly 18 to 95 years, came from some 23 US areas. Cohort 3 donors were reported recovered after two negative PCRs, clearance, or symptom resolution. In the authors' workflow: Amplification with reference gene primers provided the estimates of nucleated cell counts. Produced via immunoSEQ multiplex PCR; TCRdb's table is partial and in-frame only. V and J calls and clone size are copied from that table; D and trimming were computed from the DNA. The sample yields around 170,000 clones, roughly 80% seen once. This sample stems from a study of blood T cell repertoires in COVID-19. The overall study: COVID-19 samples collected from the United States, Italy and Spain covered acute and convalescent phases.

Per germline, CDR1 MGHRA and CDR2 YSYEKL. Trimming at V came to 1 base and at J to 1 base, leaving 9 bases not matched to a gene. This CDR3 comprises 17 residues. The material sequenced was PBMCs or T cells enriched from blood (not recorded which). The origin of this receptor is a middle-aged man who had recovered from COVID-19. The V call is TRBV4-1, the J call TRBJ1-2, with TRBD1 matching 7 bases. The CDR3 DNA is TGCGCCAGCAGCCAAGGACTAGTCCGGGACAGTAACTATGGCTACACCTTC. Its protein product is CASSQGLVRDSNYGYTF.